A single sample is the source of the 8 T cell receptor beta chains below, sequenced in a study of T-cell memory formation after mild COVID-19. Each CDR3 protein is one row after TCRdb ran MiXCR on the 5' RACE reads. The sample shows 250,000 to 350,000 distinct CDR3 sequences, around 19% of them seen only once. Sample: PBMCs or a T cell subset sorted from them (not recorded which). The receptors were sampled from a man aged 18-30 years who had mild COVID-19 (a few samples of this study predate the infection). Cell type and time point are not known.

The rearrangement links TRBV4-3 to TRBJ1-1; D call uncertain. The germline V and J ends were trimmed by 0 bases and 7 bases, with 12 bases remaining between them. This CDR3 contains 14 residues. Germline V lookup: CDR1 LGHNA, CDR2 YSLEER. The CDR3 loop is CASSQEASGYEAFF. The CDR3 nucleotides are TGCGCCAGCAGCCAAGAGGCCTCGGGATATGAAGCTTTCTTT.

V gene TRBV12-3 or TRBV12-4 combines with J gene TRBJ2-1; perhaps D is TRBD1 or TRBD2 (5 bases each). This CDR3 is built from 15 residues. Trimming removed 6 bases at V and 6 bases at J, with 18 bases between. The CDR3 spells CASSPQVSGPNEQFF. CDR3 sequence (DNA): TGTGCCAGCAGCCCCCAAGTCTCGGGGCCCAATGAGCAGTTCTTC.

The chain uses TRBV6-2 or TRBV6-3 and TRBJ2-1; a weak D match, TRBD1 (5 bases). CDR1 and CDR2 (germline): MNHEY, SVGEGT. Trimming cost V 7 bases and J 7 bases, with 23 bases left between them. The CDR3 sequence is 16 residues long. The DNA of the CDR3 is TGTGCCAGCACCCGTCAGGCAGGGTTCATGGGAAATGAGCAGTTCTTC. The encoded protein is CASTRQAGFMGNEQFF.

This clonotype was observed many times. The gene calls are TRBV5-1 and TRBJ2-1; D gene uncertain. Trimming removed 3 bases at V and 8 bases at J, with 12 bases between. The CDR3 sequence is 13 residues long. CDR1 is SGHRS and CDR2 is YFSETQ in the germline V gene. The CDR3 coding sequence is TGCGCCAGCAGCTCGATTGGGTGGGATGAGCAGTTCTTC. It translates to CASSSIGWDEQFF.

The V and J genes are TRBV7-2 and TRBJ2-5, with a possible D match to TRBD1 (6 bases). Trimming shortened V by 5 bases and J by 5 bases, and 15 bases separated the two germline ends. This CDR3 spans 14 amino acids. Germline CDR1 SGHTA, CDR2 FQGNSA. The CDR3: CASSRTGSGETQYF. The CDR3 region has the DNA TGTGCCAGCAGCAGAACAGGGTCAGGGGAGACCCAGTACTTC.

This clonotype was seen more than once but under ten times. The chain couples TRBV5-5 to TRBJ1-5; no reliable D call. The ends were cut back, 2 bases at V and 0 bases at J, with 9 bases in the middle. The CDR3 spans 15 residues. In germline, CDR1 is SGHKS, CDR2 YYEKEE (reference sequence). The DNA for the CDR3 is TGTGCCAGCAGCTTTACCGATTATAGCAATCAGCCCCAGCATTTT. Amino acid sequence: CASSFTDYSNQPQHF.

This clonotype was seen more than once but under ten times. V is TRBV5-1 and J is TRBJ2-3; D might be TRBD2 (6 bases). The CDR3 loop spans 13 amino acids. Deletions cut 3 bases from V and 5 bases from J, with 10 bases between. From germline, CDR1 is SGHRS and CDR2 YFSETQ. The DNA of the CDR3 is TGCGCCAGCAGCTCCGGGGACTTAGATACGCAGTATTTT. This codes for CASSSGDLDTQYF.

Many counts were recorded for this clonotype. The V and J genes are TRBV7-8 and TRBJ2-5, with 8 positions matching TRBD1. Germline CDR1 SGHVS, CDR2 FQNEAQ. Germline trimming cut 3 bases from V and 4 bases from J; bases unmatched to any gene: 1. The CDR3 loop spans 13 amino acids. CDR3 nucleotide sequence: TGTGCCAGCAGCTTGGACAGGGCAGAGACCCAGTACTTC. As protein: CASSLDRAETQYF.